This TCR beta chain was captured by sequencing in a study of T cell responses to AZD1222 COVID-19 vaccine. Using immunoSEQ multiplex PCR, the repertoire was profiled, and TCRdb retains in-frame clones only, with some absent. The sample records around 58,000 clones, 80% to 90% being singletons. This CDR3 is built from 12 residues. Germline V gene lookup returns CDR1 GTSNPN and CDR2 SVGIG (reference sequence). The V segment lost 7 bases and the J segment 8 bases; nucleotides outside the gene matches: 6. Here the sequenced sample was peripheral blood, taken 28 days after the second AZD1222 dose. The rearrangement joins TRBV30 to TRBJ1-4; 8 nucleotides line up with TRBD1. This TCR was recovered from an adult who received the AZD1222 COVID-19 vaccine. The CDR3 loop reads CASRQGAEKLFF. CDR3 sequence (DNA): TGTGCCTCGAGGCAGGGGGCCGAAAAACTGTTTTTT.